A selection of T cell receptor beta chains follows, all from one sample in a study of control samples from healthy donors and cancer patients. Repertoires were generated with immunoSEQ multiplex PCR, while TCRdb's copy carries only in-frame clones and drops some. The sample has 150,000 to 200,000 clones; around 88% are singletons. The sample was blood. These receptors were collected from a woman in her 30s in good health. CDR3s include the opening cysteine and the closing phenylalanine or tryptophan. The order of the fields is CDR3 protein, CDR3 DNA, J gene, D gene, clone size, V gene. D genes are given only for firm matches. Clone sizes are given selectively: once, few, many, or a class where the clone is expanded.

CASSGGSTDTQYF | TGTGCCAGCAGTGGCGGGAGCACAGATACGCAGTATTTT | TRBJ2-3 | NA | many | TRBV6-4
CASSASGTGRSEQYF | TGTGCCAGCAGCGCCTCCGGGACAGGGAGGTCTGAGCAGTACTTC | TRBJ2-7 | TRBD1 | NA | TRBV9
CTAQGPGNTIYF | TGTACGGCACAGGGACCTGGAAACACCATATATTTT | TRBJ1-3 | NA | NA | TRBV7-6
CASSLVGSAGELFF | TGCGCCAGCAGCTTGGTTGGTTCCGCGGGGGAGCTGTTTTTT | TRBJ2-2 | NA | NA | TRBV5-1
CASSSNRQISGNTIYF | TGTGCCAGCAGCTCCAATCGACAGATCTCTGGAAACACCATATATTTT | TRBJ1-3 | NA | NA | TRBV7-9
CASSTDRWGNTGELFF | TGTGCCAGCAGCACGGACCGCTGGGGAAACACCGGGGAGCTGTTTTTT | TRBJ2-2 | NA | NA | TRBV13
CASSEFFDPTYEQYF | TGCGCCAGCAGTGAATTTTTTGACCCTACCTACGAGCAGTACTTC | TRBJ2-7 | NA | NA | TRBV10-2
CASSFTPGELFF | TGTGCCAGCAGCTTTACCCCCGGGGAGCTGTTTTTT | TRBJ2-2 | NA | NA | TRBV11-2
CASSLAGGTGVIHYGYTF | TGTGCCAGCAGCTTAGCTGGAGGGACAGGTGTAATTCATTATGGCTACACCTTC | TRBJ1-2 | TRBD1 | NA | TRBV7-9
CATQAGGNQPQHF | TGTGCCACTCAGGCGGGTGGGAATCAGCCCCAGCATTTT | TRBJ1-5 | NA | NA | TRBV24-1
CASYTDRSSYNEQFF | TGTGCCAGCTATACGGACAGAAGCTCCTACAATGAGCAGTTCTTC | TRBJ2-1 | NA | NA | TRBV28
CAGSTRDGYTF | TGTGCCGGATCAACACGAGACGGCTACACCTTC | TRBJ1-2 | NA | NA | TRBV7-8
CASSPRENEQYF | TGCGCCAGCAGCCCCAGGGAGAACGAGCAGTACTTC | TRBJ2-7 | NA | NA | TRBV5-1
CASSLGGNGANVLTF | TGTGCCAGCAGCTTAGGAGGGAATGGGGCCAACGTCCTGACTTTC | TRBJ2-6 | NA | NA | TRBV11-2
CASSLAADQETQYF | TGTGCCAGCAGCTTAGCGGCGGATCAAGAGACCCAGTACTTC | TRBJ2-5 | NA | NA | TRBV7-9
CASSQVEGGGTNYGYTF | TGCGCCAGCAGCCAAGTTGAAGGGGGGGGAACTAACTATGGCTACACCTTC | TRBJ1-2 | NA | NA | TRBV4-1
CASSLGRTGELFF | TGTGCCAGCAGCTTGGGTCGAACCGGGGAGCTGTTTTTT | TRBJ2-2 | NA | NA | TRBV5-6
CASSLWGGTEAFF | TGTGCCAGCAGCCTCTGGGGGGGCACTGAAGCTTTCTTT | TRBJ1-1 | NA | NA | TRBV7-2
CASSLITPSSGNTIYF | TGTGCCAGTAGTCTCATCACACCTTCCTCTGGAAACACCATATATTTT | TRBJ1-3 | NA | once | TRBV19
CATVSSGQQETQYF | TGTGCCACCGTAAGTTCGGGACAGCAAGAGACCCAGTACTTC | TRBJ2-5 | TRBD1 | NA | TRBV24-1
CASGDPGGANEQFF | TGTGCCAGCGGCGATCCCGGGGGGGCGAATGAGCAGTTCTTC | TRBJ2-1 | TRBD2 | NA | TRBV6-5
CAWTRQSNYGYTF | TGTGCCTGGACCCGACAGAGTAACTATGGCTACACCTTC | TRBJ1-2 | NA | NA | TRBV30